These 27 T cell receptor beta chains came from one sample sequenced in a study of T-cell reconstitution after alpha-beta-depleted transplantation in children listed by TCRdb under 2016. Libraries were made using PCR. This sample was sequenced with an Illumina HiSeq 2500. Molecular barcoding was employed in the preparation of TCR libraries, with unique molecular identifiers being used to normalize TCRbeta repertoire quantification. Clones were called with MiXCR by TCRdb after fastp trimmed the public reads at Q25, and only in-frame beta chains were retained. Entries are consolidated by CDR3 protein sequence, retaining the most common genes and DNA. Here the sample has almost 500,000 distinct CDR3 sequences; under 12% occur a single time. The ten largest clones represent 2% of the sample. The treatment or condition label on this specimen signifies: allogeneic hematopoietic cell transplantation with graft depleted of TCRalphabeta T cells and CD19 B cells.

Sequenced material: PBMCs, taken before TCRalphabeta/CD19-depleted stem cell transplant. The receptor source for this set is a child aged 2-15 years with inherited bone marrow failure, due to receive a stem cell transplant.

This clonotype was recorded at least ten times. The chain couples TRBV5-1 to TRBJ2-7; D gene ambiguous. The CDR3 runs to 16 residues. The V gene lost 0 bases and the J gene lost 1 base, with 14 bases spanning the gap. Germline V lookup: CDR1 SGHRS, CDR2 YFSETQ. Here the CDR3 DNA reads TGCGCCAGCAGCTTGGCCCTCACCGGCGATTCCTACGAGCAGTACTTC. It translates to CASSLALTGDSYEQYF.

In its sample, this clonotype was seen many times. CDR3 in amino acids: CASTLRTGNEQFF. Written as DNA, the CDR3 is TGTGCCAGCACCCTCCGGACAGGGAATGAGCAGTTCTTC. V and J are TRBV27 and TRBJ2-1; 8 bases match TRBD1. CDR1 and CDR2 (germline): MNHEY, SMNVEV (reference sequence). This CDR3 comprises 13 residues. After removal of 7 bases from V and 7 bases from J, the junction contained 6 bases not matched to a gene.

This clonotype was detected ten times or more. The chain joins TRBV5-6 to TRBJ1-2, with TRBD1 as a possible D gene (6 bases). The ends were cut back, 4 bases at V and 0 bases at J, with 10 bases in the middle. The CDR3 loop spans 14 amino acids. The germline CDR1 and CDR2 sequences are SGHDT and YYEEEE. This chain's CDR3 is CASSQDSPNYGYTF. The CDR3 DNA follows: TGTGCCAGCAGCCAGGACAGTCCTAACTATGGCTACACCTTC.

The gene calls are TRBV7-8 and TRBJ2-7; a possible D gene is TRBD1 (6 bases). The germline V gene encodes CDR1 SGHVS and CDR2 FQNEAQ. Trimming left V 1 base short and J 6 bases short, with 19 bases between. The CDR3 length is 16 residues. The CDR3: CASSLDPDSKNIEQYF. The CDR3, as DNA: TGTGCCAGCAGCTTAGATCCGGACAGCAAAAATATCGAGCAGTACTTC. The full variable domain, with the rest looked up from reference TRBV7-8 and TRBJ2-7, is GAGVSQSPRYKVAKRGQDVALRCDPISGHVSLFWYQQALGQGPEFLTYFQNEAQLDKSGLPSDRFFAERPEGSVSTLKIQRTQQEDSAVYLCASSLDPDSKNIEQYFGPGTRLTVT.

The chain employs TRBV7-2 and TRBJ2-1, with D unclear. Per the germline V gene, CDR1 is SGHTA and CDR2 is FQGNSA. The CDR3 sequence is 16 residues long. Deletions cut 3 bases from V and 2 bases from J, with 14 bases between. CDR3 protein: CASSLGSVFAYNEQFF. The CDR3 DNA reads as TGTGCCAGCAGCTTGGGGTCTGTCTTCGCCTACAATGAGCAGTTCTTC.

This clonotype was detected many times. The chain carries TRBV20-1 and TRBJ2-1; no firm D call. The germline V and J ends were trimmed by 0 bases and 12 bases, with 15 bases remaining between them. This CDR3 region has 13 residues. Germline V gene data show CDR1 as DFQATT and CDR2 as SNEGSKA (reference sequence). The CDR3, as DNA: TGCAGTGCTAGAGAGTCTCCGACTGGGGTGCAGTTCTTC. Its translation: CSARESPTGVQFF.

This chain uses TRBV7-6 with TRBJ2-5; 8 bases map to TRBD2. V shed 4 bases and J 6 bases; nucleotides not matched to a gene: 7. The CDR3 totals 14 residues. Germline values: CDR1 SGHVS, CDR2 FNYEAQ. The CDR3 loop reads CASSSIAGLKTQYF. The CDR3 DNA is TGTGCCAGCAGCTCCATAGCGGGGTTGAAGACCCAGTACTTC.

This clonotype was counted between two and nine times. V gene TRBV28 combines with J gene TRBJ1-6; D not certain. Deletions cut 5 bases from V and 0 bases from J, with 14 bases between. Germline lookup yields CDR1 MDHEN and CDR2 SYDVKM. The CDR3 has 17 residues. DNA of the CDR3: TGTGCCAGCAGTGGACTCGTACAGAGCTCCTATAATTCACCCCTCCACTTT. Its translation: CASSGLVQSSYNSPLHF.

This clonotype appeared many times. This chain uses TRBV5-1 with TRBJ2-7; TRBD2 matches at 12 bases. J lost 2 bases, V lost 0 bases, and 9 bases had no gene match. The CDR3 is made up of 18 amino acids. From germline, CDR1 is SGHRS and CDR2 YFSETQ. CDR3 in amino acids: CASSLDPLAGGTTYEQYF. DNA for the CDR3: TGCGCCAGCAGCTTGGACCCCCTAGCGGGAGGGACAACCTACGAGCAGTACTTC.

The table lists this clonotype with many counts. The chain uses TRBV29-1 and TRBJ1-6, with D tentatively TRBD1 (6 bases). In germline, CDR1 is SQVTM, CDR2 ANQGSEA. The CDR3 has 13 residues. Trimming cost V 4 bases and J 8 bases, with 12 bases left between them. CDR3 sequence reads: CSVATGLDSPLHF. The CDR3 DNA reads as TGCAGCGTTGCTACAGGGTTGGATTCACCCCTCCACTTT. The variable domain in full, completed from reference TRBV29-1 and TRBJ1-6, reads SAVISQKPSRDICQRGTSLTIQCQVDSQVTMMFWYRQQPGQSLTLIATANQGSEATYESGFVIDKFPISRPNLTFSTLTVSNMSPEDSSIYLCSVATGLDSPLHFGNGTRLTVT.

V is TRBV12-3 or TRBV12-4 and J is TRBJ2-3; 10 bases are shared with TRBD2. There are 17 residues in the CDR3. Unmatched junction bases numbered 9, after V lost 6 bases and J lost 0 bases. DNA of the CDR3: TGTGCCAGCAGCCTCATGACTAGCGGGCTAAGCACAGATACGCAGTATTTT. Protein product: CASSLMTSGLSTDTQYF.

This clonotype was recorded many times. V is TRBV3-1 and J is TRBJ2-3; 9 positions agree with TRBD2. Per germline, CDR1 LGHDT and CDR2 YNNKEL (reference sequence). This CDR3 comprises 15 residues. The ends lost 3 bases at V and 4 bases at J; junction bases unmatched: 5. CDR3 bases: TGTGCCAGCAGCCACTTAGCGGGAGTCCCAGATACGCAGTATTTT. As protein: CASSHLAGVPDTQYF.

This clonotype occurred many times. This chain uses TRBV27 with TRBJ2-3; D gene uncertain. The CDR3 extends over 14 amino acids. The germline V and J ends were trimmed by 0 bases and 6 bases, with 10 bases remaining between them. Looked up from germline, CDR1 is MNHEY and CDR2 is SMNVEV (reference sequence). This chain's CDR3 is CASSLSHLSDTQYF. The CDR3 nucleotides are TGTGCCAGCAGTTTATCGCATCTTTCTGATACGCAGTATTTT.

This clonotype was counted between two and nine times. The chain joins TRBV29-1 to TRBJ2-7, with TRBD2 identical over 10 bases. The V and J ends lost 6 bases and 6 bases, in that order; junction bases with no gene match: 8. The V gene's germline CDR1 is SQVTM and CDR2 ANQGSEA. CDR3 size: 13 residues. The CDR3 is CSVATSGTGEQYF. In DNA, the CDR3 is TGCAGCGTGGCCACTAGCGGGACAGGCGAGCAGTACTTC.

V usage is TRBV4-2 and J usage is TRBJ2-5; 13 nucleotides agree with TRBD2. With 1 base clipped from V and 4 bases from J, the junction kept 0 bases outside the gene matches. The CDR3 covers 15 residues. Germline CDR1 and CDR2: LGHNA and YNFKEQ. The CDR3 here is CASSQGLAGGETQYF. CDR3 coding DNA: TGTGCCAGCAGCCAAGGACTAGCGGGAGGAGAGACCCAGTACTTC.

This clonotype was observed many times. V and J are TRBV28 and TRBJ2-2; D may be TRBD1 (6 bases). Germline V gene data show CDR1 as MDHEN and CDR2 as SYDVKM. V lost 4 bases to trimming and J lost 2 bases, with 11 bases between them. The CDR3 is 15 residues long. In DNA form, the CDR3 reads TGTGCCAGCAGTTCAACGGGACATAACACCGGGGAGCTGTTTTTT. Protein: CASSSTGHNTGELFF.

Concerning this clonotype itself: A clone one base away is much larger, so this may be a read error. The chain carries TRBV20-1 and TRBJ2-1; D not certain. This CDR3 contains 16 residues. V was clipped by 0 bases and J by 7 bases, with 19 bases between them. From germline, CDR1 is DFQATT and CDR2 SNEGSKA (reference sequence). The CDR3 bases are TGCAGTGCTAGAGATTTTAGTGGACGAGGCTTTAATGAGCAGTTCTTC. Translated: CSARDFSGRGFNEQFF.

This clonotype was observed many times. The V gene is TRBV7-2, the J gene TRBJ2-7; 10 bases line up with TRBD2. Germline V gene data show CDR1 as SGHTA and CDR2 as FQGNSA. This CDR3 has 15 amino acids. V trimming: 5 bases; J trimming: 4 bases; junction bases outside the gene matches: 8. CDR3 region: CASSPPSGRGYEQYF. The CDR3 DNA reads TGTGCCAGCAGCCCCCCTAGCGGGAGAGGTTACGAGCAGTACTTC.

This clonotype was picked up a small number of times. The rearrangement uses TRBV19 and TRBJ1-1, with D perhaps matching TRBD1 (5 bases). This CDR3 region has 11 residues. V was shortened by 6 bases and J by 8 bases, with 10 bases between the two germline ends. Germline assignment: CDR1 LNHDA and CDR2 SQIVND (reference sequence). In nucleotides, the CDR3 is TGTGCCAGTAGGATAAGGACAGAAGCTTTCTTT. This translates into CASRIRTEAFF.

A remark on this clonotype: A much larger clone is a single base away; this may be a read error. This chain connects TRBV7-9 to TRBJ2-6; possible D gene TRBD1, 5 bases. CDR3 size: 17 residues. Trimming cost V 5 bases and J 1 base, with 15 bases left between them. Germline V lookup: CDR1 SEHNR, CDR2 FQNEAQ (reference sequence). Here the CDR3 reads CASSDRQKRSGANVLTF. The CDR3 nucleotides read TGTGCCAGCAGCGACCGACAGAAGAGATCTGGGGCCAACGTCCTGACTTTC.

This clonotype was observed many times. This chain links TRBV5-1 with TRBJ2-1, with D uncertain. CDR3 length: 14 amino acids. Per the germline V gene, CDR1 is SGHRS and CDR2 is YFSETQ. The ends were cut back, 5 bases at V and 5 bases at J, with 14 bases in the middle. The CDR3 coding sequence is TGCGCCAGCAGTGTCGTCTCTCCAGACAATGAGCAGTTCTTC. It is translated as CASSVVSPDNEQFF. Full variable domain (outside the CDR3, taken from reference TRBV5-1 and TRBJ2-1): KAGVTQTPRYLIKTRGQQVTLSCSPISGHRSVSWYQQTPGQGLQFLFEYFSETQRNKGNFPGRFSGRQFSNSRSEMNVSTLELGDSALYLCASSVVSPDNEQFFGPGTRLTVL.

V is TRBV20-1 and J is TRBJ2-7; D not resolved. Trimming removed 0 bases from V and 1 base from J, with 7 bases in between. The CDR3 spans 13 residues. Germline V lookup: CDR1 DFQATT, CDR2 SNEGSKA (reference sequence). CDR3 DNA: TGCAGTGCTAGAGATGCGGAATCCTACGAGCAGTACTTC. Its protein product is CSARDAESYEQYF.

This clonotype was seen repeatedly, ten times or more. The V and J genes are TRBV29-1 and TRBJ1-6; TRBD1 might be the D (5 bases). The germline V gene encodes CDR1 SQVTM and CDR2 ANQGSEA. V was shortened by 7 bases and J by 13 bases, with 17 bases between the two germline ends. The CDR3 is 12 amino acids. DNA for the CDR3: TGCAGCGCATGGTGGGGGGGAGGGCCCCTCCACTTT. Its translation is CSAWWGGGPLHF.

About this clonotype: A clone one base away is much larger, so this may be a read error. This chain joins TRBV15 and TRBJ2-1; D is uncertain. Per germline, CDR1 LNHNV and CDR2 YYDKDF (reference sequence). The CDR3 runs 14 residues. For the CDR3, the DNA is TGTGCCACCAGCAGAGATAGAAACTACAAAGAGCAGTTCTTC. It codes for CATSRDRNYKEQFF.

This clonotype has a count of ten or more. The chain has TRBV3-1 and TRBJ2-1; 7 nucleotides align to TRBD2. The V gene end was trimmed by 4 bases and the J gene end by 0 bases; junction bases not matched to a gene: 6. The CDR3 is 16 residues long. Germline CDR1 reads LGHDT; CDR2 reads YNNKEL (reference sequence). The CDR3 DNA reads as TGTGCCAGCAGCCGGCCAAGCGGGGTCTCCTACAATGAGCAGTTCTTC. Its protein product is CASSRPSGVSYNEQFF.

In this sample, this clonotype turned up a few times. CDR3 residues: CASSPATSGVSWEQFF. In DNA form, the CDR3 reads TGTGCCAGCAGCCCAGCGACTAGCGGCGTATCTTGGGAGCAGTTCTTC. The gene calls are TRBV7-6 and TRBJ2-1; 9 bases match TRBD2. The CDR3 sequence is 16 residues long. CDR1 is SGHVS and CDR2 is FNYEAQ in the germline V gene. The V segment lost 5 bases and the J segment 10 bases; nucleotides outside the gene matches: 15.

This clonotype was observed a handful of times. The rearrangement links TRBV20-1 to TRBJ2-7; 8 positions match TRBD1. After removal of 3 bases from V and 4 bases from J, the junction contained 17 bases not matched to a gene. The V gene's germline CDR1 is DFQATT and CDR2 SNEGSKA (reference sequence). There are 17 residues in the CDR3. CDR3 protein: CSASYLIRDRPKYEQYF. For the CDR3, the DNA is TGCAGTGCTAGTTATTTGATACGGGACAGGCCCAAGTACGAGCAGTACTTC.